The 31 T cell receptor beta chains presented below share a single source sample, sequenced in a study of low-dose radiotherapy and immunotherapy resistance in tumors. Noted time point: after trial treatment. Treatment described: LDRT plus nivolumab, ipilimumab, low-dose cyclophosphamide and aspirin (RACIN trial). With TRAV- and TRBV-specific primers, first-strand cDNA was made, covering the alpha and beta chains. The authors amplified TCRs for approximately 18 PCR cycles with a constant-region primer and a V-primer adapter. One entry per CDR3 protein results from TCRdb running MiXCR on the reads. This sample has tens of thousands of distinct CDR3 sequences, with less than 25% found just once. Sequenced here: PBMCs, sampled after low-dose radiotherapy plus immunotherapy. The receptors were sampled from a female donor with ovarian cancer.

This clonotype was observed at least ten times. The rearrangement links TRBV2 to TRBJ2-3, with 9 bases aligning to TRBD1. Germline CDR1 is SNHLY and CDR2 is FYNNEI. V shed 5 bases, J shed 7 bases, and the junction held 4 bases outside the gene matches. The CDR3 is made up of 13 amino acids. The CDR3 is CASSRDRENTQYF. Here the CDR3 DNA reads TGTGCCAGCAGTCGGGACAGGGAAAATACGCAGTATTTT.

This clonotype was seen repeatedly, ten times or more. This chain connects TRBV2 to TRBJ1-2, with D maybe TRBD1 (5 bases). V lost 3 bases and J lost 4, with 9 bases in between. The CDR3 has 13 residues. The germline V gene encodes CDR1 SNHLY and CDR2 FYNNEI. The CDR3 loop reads CASSDQGSYGYTF. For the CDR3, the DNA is TGTGCCAGCAGTGACCAGGGCTCCTATGGCTACACCTTC.

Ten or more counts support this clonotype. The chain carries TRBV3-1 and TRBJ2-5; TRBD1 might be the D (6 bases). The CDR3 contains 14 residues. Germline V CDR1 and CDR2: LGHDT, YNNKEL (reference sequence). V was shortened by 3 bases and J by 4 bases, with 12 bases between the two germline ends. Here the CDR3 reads CASSQGAGRETQYF. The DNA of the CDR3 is TGTGCCAGCAGCCAGGGGGCAGGGAGAGAGACCCAGTACTTC.

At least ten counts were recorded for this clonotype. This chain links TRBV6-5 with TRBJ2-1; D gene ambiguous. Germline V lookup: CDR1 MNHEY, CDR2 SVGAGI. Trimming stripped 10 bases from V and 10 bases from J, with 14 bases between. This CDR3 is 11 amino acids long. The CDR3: CATRGDGEQFF. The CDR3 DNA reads TGTGCCACCCGAGGCGATGGCGAGCAGTTCTTC.

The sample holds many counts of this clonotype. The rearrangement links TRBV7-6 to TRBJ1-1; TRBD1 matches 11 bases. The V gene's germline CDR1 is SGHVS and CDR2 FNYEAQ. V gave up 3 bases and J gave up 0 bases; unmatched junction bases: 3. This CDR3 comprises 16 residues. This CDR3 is CASSFGQGAMNTEAFF. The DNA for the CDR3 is TGTGCCAGCAGCTTTGGACAGGGGGCTATGAACACTGAAGCTTTCTTT.

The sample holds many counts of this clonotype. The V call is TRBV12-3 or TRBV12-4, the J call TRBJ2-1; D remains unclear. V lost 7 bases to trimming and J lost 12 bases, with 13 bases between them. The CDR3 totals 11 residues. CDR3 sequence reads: CASTTRSGQFF. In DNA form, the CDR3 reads TGTGCCAGCACCACCCGAAGTGGGCAGTTCTTC.

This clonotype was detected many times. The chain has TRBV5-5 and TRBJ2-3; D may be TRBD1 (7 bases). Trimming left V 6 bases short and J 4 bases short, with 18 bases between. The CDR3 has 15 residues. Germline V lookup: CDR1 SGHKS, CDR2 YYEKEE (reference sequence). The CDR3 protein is CASNKGARGADTQYF. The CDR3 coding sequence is TGTGCCAGCAATAAGGGGGCCAGGGGGGCAGATACGCAGTATTTT.

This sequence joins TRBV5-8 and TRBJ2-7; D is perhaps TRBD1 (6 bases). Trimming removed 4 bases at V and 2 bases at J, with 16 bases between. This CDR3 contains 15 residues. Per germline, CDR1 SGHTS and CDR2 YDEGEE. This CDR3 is CASSVHRVSAYEQYF. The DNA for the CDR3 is TGTGCCAGCAGCGTACACAGGGTGTCAGCCTACGAGCAGTACTTC.

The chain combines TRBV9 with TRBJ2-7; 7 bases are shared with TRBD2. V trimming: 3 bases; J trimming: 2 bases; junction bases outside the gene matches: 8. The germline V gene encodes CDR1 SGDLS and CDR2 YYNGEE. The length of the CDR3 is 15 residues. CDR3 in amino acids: CASSAGGLPTYEQYF. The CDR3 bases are TGTGCCAGCAGCGCGGGGGGTCTCCCCACCTACGAGCAGTACTTC.

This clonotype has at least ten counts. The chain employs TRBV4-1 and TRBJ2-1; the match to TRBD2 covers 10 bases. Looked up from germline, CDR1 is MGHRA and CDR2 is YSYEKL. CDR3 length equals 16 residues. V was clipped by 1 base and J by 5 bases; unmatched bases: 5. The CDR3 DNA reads TGCGCCAGCAGCCAAGTGGTCACTAGCGGGAACAATGAGCAGTTCTTC. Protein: CASSQVVTSGNNEQFF.

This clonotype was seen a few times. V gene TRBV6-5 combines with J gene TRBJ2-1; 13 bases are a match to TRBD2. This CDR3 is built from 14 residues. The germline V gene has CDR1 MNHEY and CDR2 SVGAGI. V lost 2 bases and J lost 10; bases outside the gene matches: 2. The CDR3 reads CASSYALAGGEQFF. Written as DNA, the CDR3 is TGTGCCAGCAGTTACGCACTAGCGGGGGGGGAGCAGTTCTTC.

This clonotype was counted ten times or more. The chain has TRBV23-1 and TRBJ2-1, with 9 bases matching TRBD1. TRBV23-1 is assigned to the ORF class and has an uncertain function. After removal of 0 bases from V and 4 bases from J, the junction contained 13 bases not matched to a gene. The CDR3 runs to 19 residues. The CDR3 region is CASSQSASPRGQGYNEQFF. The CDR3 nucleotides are TGCGCCAGCAGTCAATCTGCTTCACCCCGGGGACAGGGTTACAATGAGCAGTTCTTC.

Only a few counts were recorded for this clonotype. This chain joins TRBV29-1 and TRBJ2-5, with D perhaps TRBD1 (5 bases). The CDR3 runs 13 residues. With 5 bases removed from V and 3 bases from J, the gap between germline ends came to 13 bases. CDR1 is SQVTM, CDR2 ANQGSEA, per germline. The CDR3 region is CSVQGNRKETQYF. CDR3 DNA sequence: TGCAGCGTTCAGGGTAACAGGAAAGAGACCCAGTACTTC. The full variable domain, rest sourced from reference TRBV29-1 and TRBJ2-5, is SAVISQKPSRDICQRGTSLTIQCQVDSQVTMMFWYRQQPGQSLTLIATANQGSEATYESGFVIDKFPISRPNLTFSTLTVSNMSPEDSSIYLCSVQGNRKETQYFGPGTRLLVL.

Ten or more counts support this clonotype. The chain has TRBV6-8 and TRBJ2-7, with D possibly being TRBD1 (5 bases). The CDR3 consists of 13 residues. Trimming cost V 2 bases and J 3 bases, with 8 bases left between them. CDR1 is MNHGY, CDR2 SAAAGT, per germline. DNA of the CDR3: TGTGCCAGCAGTTACAACAGGTTCTACGAGCAGTACTTC. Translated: CASSYNRFYEQYF.

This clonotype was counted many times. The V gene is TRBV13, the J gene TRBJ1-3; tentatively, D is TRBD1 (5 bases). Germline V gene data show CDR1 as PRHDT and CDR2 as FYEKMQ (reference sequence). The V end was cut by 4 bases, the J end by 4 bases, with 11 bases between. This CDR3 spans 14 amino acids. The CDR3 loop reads CASSSTRGGNTIYF. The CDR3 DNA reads TGTGCCAGCAGCTCCACCCGGGGGGGAAACACCATATATTTT.

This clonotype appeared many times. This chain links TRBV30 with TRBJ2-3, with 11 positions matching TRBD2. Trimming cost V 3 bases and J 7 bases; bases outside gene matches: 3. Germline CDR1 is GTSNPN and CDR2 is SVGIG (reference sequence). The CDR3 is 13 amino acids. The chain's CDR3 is CAWSGTSGYTQYF. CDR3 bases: TGTGCCTGGAGCGGGACTAGCGGATATACGCAGTATTTT.

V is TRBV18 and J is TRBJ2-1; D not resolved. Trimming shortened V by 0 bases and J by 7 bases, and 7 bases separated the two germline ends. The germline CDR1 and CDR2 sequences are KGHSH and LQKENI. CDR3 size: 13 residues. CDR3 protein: CASSPPVQNEQFF. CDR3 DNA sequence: TGTGCCAGCTCACCACCTGTCCAGAATGAGCAGTTCTTC.

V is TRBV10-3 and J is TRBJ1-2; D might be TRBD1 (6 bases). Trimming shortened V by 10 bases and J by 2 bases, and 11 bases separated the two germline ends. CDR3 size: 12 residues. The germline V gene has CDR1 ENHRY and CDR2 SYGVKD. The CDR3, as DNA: TGTGCCACCCAACAGGGAAACTATGGCTACACCTTC. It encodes CATQQGNYGYTF.

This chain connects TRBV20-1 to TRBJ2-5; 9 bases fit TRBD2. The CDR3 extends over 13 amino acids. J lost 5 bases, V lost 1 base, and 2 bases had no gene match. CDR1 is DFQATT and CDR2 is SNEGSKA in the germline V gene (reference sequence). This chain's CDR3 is CSARVAGVETQYF. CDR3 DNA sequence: TGCAGTGCTAGAGTAGCGGGAGTGGAGACCCAGTACTTC.

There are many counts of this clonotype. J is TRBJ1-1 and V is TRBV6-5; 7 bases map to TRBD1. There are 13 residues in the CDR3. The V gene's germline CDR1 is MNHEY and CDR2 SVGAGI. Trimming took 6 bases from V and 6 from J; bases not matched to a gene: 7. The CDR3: CASRLQGRPEAFF. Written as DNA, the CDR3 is TGTGCCAGCAGACTACAGGGGCGGCCTGAAGCTTTCTTT.

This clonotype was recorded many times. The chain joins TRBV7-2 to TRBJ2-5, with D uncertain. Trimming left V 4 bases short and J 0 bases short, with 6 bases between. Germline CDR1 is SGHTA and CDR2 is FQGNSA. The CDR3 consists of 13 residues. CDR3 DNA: TGTGCCAGCAGCTCTTGGAACCAAGAGACCCAGTACTTC. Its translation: CASSSWNQETQYF.

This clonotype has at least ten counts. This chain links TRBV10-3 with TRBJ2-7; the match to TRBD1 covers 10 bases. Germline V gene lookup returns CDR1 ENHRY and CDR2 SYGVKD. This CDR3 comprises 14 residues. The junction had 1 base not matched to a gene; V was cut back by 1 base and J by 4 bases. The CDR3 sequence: CAISEWDRGYEQYF. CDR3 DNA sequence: TGTGCCATCAGTGAGTGGGACAGGGGATACGAGCAGTACTTC.

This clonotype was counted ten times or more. The CDR3 nucleotides are TGTGCCAGCAGTACCCCTTACAATGAGCAGTTCTTC. Its translation: CASSTPYNEQFF. The chain joins TRBV12-3 or TRBV12-4 to TRBJ2-1, with unresolved D. Trimming cost V 5 bases and J 4 bases, with 6 bases left between them. CDR3 length equals 12 residues.

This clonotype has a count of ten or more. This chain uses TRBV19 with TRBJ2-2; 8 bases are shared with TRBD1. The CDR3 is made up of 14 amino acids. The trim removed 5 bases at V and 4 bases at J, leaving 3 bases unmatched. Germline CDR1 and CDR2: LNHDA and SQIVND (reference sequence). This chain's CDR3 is CASSGQGVTGELFF. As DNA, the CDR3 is TGTGCCAGTAGTGGACAGGGCGTCACCGGGGAGCTGTTTTTT. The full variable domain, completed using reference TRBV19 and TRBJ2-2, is DGGITQSPKYLFRKEGQNVTLSCEQNLNHDAMYWYRQDPGQGLRLIYYSQIVNDFQKGDIAEGYSVSREKKESFPLTVTSAQKNPTAFYLCASSGQGVTGELFFGEGSRLTVL.

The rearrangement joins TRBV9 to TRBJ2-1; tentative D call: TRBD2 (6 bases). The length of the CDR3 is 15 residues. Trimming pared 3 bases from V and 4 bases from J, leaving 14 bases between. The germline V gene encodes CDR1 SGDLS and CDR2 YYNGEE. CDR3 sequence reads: CASSGGVDFYNEQFF. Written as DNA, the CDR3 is TGTGCCAGCAGCGGGGGGGTGGATTTTTACAATGAGCAGTTCTTC.

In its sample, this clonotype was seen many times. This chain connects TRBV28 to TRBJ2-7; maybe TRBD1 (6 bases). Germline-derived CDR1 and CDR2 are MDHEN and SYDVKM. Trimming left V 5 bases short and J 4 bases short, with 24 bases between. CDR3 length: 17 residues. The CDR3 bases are TGTGCCAGCAGTCCCCCTCGGACAGCACCGCGATGGTACGAGCAGTACTTC. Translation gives CASSPPRTAPRWYEQYF.

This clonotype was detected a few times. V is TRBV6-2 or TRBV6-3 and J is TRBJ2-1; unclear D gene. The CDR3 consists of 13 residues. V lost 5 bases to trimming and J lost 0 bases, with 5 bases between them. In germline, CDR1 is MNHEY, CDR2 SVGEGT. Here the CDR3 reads CASSENSYNEQFF. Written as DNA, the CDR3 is TGTGCCAGCAGTGAAAACTCCTACAATGAGCAGTTCTTC.

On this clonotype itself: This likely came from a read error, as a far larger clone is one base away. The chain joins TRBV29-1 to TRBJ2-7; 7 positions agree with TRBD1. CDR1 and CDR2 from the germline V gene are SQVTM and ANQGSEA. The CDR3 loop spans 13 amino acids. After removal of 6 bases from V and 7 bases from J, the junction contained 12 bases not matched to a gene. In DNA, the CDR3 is TGCAGCGTAGGGACAGCAATATACAATGAGCAGTACTTC. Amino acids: CSVGTAIYNEQYF.

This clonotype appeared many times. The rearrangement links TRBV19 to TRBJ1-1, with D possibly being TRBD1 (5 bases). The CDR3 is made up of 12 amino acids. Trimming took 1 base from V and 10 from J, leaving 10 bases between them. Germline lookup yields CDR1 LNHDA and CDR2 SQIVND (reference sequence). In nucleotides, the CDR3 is TGTGCCAGTAGTATAGGCAGCGGGGGAGCTTTCTTT. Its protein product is CASSIGSGGAFF. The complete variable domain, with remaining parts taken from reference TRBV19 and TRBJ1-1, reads DGGITQSPKYLFRKEGQNVTLSCEQNLNHDAMYWYRQDPGQGLRLIYYSQIVNDFQKGDIAEGYSVSREKKESFPLTVTSAQKNPTAFYLCASSIGSGGAFFGQGTRLTVV.

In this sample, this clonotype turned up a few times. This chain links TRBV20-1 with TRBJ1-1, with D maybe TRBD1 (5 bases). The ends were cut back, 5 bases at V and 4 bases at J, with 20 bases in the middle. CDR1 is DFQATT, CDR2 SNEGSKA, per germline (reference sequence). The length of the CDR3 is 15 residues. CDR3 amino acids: CSAPAGGPSGTEAFF. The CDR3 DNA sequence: TGCAGTGCTCCCGCGGGGGGACCGTCTGGCACTGAAGCTTTCTTT.

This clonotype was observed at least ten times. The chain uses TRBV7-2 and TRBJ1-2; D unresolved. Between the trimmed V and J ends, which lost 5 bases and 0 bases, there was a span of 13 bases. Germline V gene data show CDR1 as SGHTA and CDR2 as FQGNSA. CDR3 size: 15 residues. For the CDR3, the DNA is TGTGCCAGCAGCGGACGTTGGGGAGCTAACTATGGCTACACCTTC. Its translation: CASSGRWGANYGYTF.